The 32 T cell receptor beta chains presented below share a single source sample, sequenced in a study of graft-versus-host responses after intestinal transplantation. Only in-frame clones appear in the TCRdb table, and some are missing; sequencing was by immunoSEQ multiplex PCR. In the table there are roughly 36,000 clones, roughly 96% of which are singletons. These TCRs are of unknown antigen specificity. Sample: unstimulated CD8+ T cells sorted from spleen or lymph node cells, taken before transplant. The origin of the receptors is a human donor who was the organ donor for an intestinal transplant.

The chain links TRBV27 to TRBJ1-2, with 7 bases lining up with TRBD1. The V gene end was trimmed by 5 bases and the J gene end by 0 bases; junction bases not matched to a gene: 0. This CDR3 has 13 amino acids. CDR1 and CDR2 from the germline V gene are MNHEY and SMNVEV (reference sequence). The CDR3 loop is CASSQGANYGYTF. The CDR3 nucleotides are TGTGCCAGCAGTCAGGGGGCTAACTATGGCTACACCTTC.

In this sample, this clone turned up a few times. The chain has TRBV4-1 and TRBJ2-2; possibly TRBD2 for D (6 bases). V lost 2 bases and J 1 base, leaving 11 bases between the germline ends. This CDR3 has 16 residues. The germline CDR1 and CDR2 sequences are MGHRA and YSYEKL. This chain's CDR3 is CASSQLGLKNTGELFF. In nucleotides, the CDR3 is TGCGCCAGCAGCCAACTTGGACTAAAGAACACCGGGGAGCTGTTTTTT.

The rearrangement uses TRBV15 and TRBJ2-5; 9 bases match TRBD1. The CDR3 contains 15 residues. After removal of 1 base from V and 5 bases from J, the junction contained 5 bases not matched to a gene. CDR1 LNHNV and CDR2 YYDKDF come from the germline V gene (reference sequence). The CDR3 sequence is CATSRGQGDGETQYF. The CDR3 region has the DNA TGTGCCACCAGCAGAGGACAGGGGGATGGGGAGACCCAGTACTTC.

The V gene is TRBV4-1, the J gene TRBJ2-1, with a possible D match to TRBD1 (6 bases). The germline V gene has CDR1 MGHRA and CDR2 YSYEKL. V gave up 0 bases and J gave up 1 base, with 22 bases separating them. This CDR3 has 20 residues. CDR3 bases: TGCGCCAGCAGCCAAGAGCCTCTGGGACACCTCGAGGGTTCCTACAATGAGCAGTTCTTC. Protein: CASSQEPLGHLEGSYNEQFF.

The chain carries TRBV4-2 and TRBJ2-7; 9 bases line up with TRBD1. V shed 3 bases, J shed 4 bases, and the junction held 13 bases outside the gene matches. The length of the CDR3 is 17 residues. Germline CDR1 LGHNA, CDR2 YNFKEQ. CDR3 bases: TGTGCCAGCAGCCAGCACACTCCGGGACAGGGAGTTTACGAGCAGTACTTC. Residues: CASSQHTPGQGVYEQYF.

The rearrangement joins TRBV27 to TRBJ2-2, with unresolved D. The CDR3 consists of 12 residues. Trimming left V 5 bases short and J 5 bases short, with 6 bases between. Germline V CDR1 and CDR2: MNHEY, SMNVEV (reference sequence). The CDR3 loop is CASSTITGELFF. The CDR3 bases are TGTGCCAGCAGTACCATAACCGGGGAGCTGTTTTTT.

This rearrangement joins TRBV6-1 to TRBJ2-3; possible D gene TRBD2, 5 bases. The CDR3 has 14 amino acids. V lost 6 bases to trimming and J lost 1 base, with 11 bases between them. Germline V gives CDR1 MNHNS, CDR2 SASEGT. CDR3 nucleotides: TGTGCCAGCAGCCTCGCGGGCGGCACAGATACGCAGTATTTT. Its translation is CASSLAGGTDTQYF.

This clone was seen once. The chain recombines TRBV4-3 with TRBJ2-7; D might be TRBD1 (6 bases). The CDR3 loop spans 18 amino acids. Germline V gives CDR1 LGHNA, CDR2 YSLEER. Trimming took 0 bases from V and 4 from J, leaving 22 bases between them. The CDR3 sequence is CASSQESVRLAGEYEQYF. The CDR3 bases are TGCGCCAGCAGCCAAGAATCTGTGAGATTGGCAGGGGAATACGAGCAGTACTTC.

V is TRBV29-1 and J is TRBJ1-2, with D uncertain. V was cut by 1 base and J by 3 bases, with 6 bases left in between. This CDR3 is built from 12 residues. Germline loops: CDR1 SQVTM, CDR2 ANQGSEA. The CDR3 region is CSVEAADYGYTF. CDR3 nucleotides: TGCAGCGTTGAAGCGGCGGACTATGGCTACACCTTC. The whole variable domain, filled in from reference TRBV29-1 and TRBJ1-2, reads SAVISQKPSRDICQRGTSLTIQCQVDSQVTMMFWYRQQPGQSLTLIATANQGSEATYESGFVIDKFPISRPNLTFSTLTVSNMSPEDSSIYLCSVEAADYGYTFGSGTRLTVV.

This rearrangement joins TRBV27 to TRBJ1-4; the match to TRBD1 covers 7 bases. V was pared by 2 bases and J by 6 bases, with 3 bases of the junction left unmatched. Germline CDR1 and CDR2: MNHEY and SMNVEV (reference sequence). The CDR3 sequence is 14 residues long. The CDR3: CASSLQGGYEKLFF. The CDR3 DNA follows: TGTGCCAGCAGTTTACAGGGGGGCTATGAAAAACTGTTTTTT.

The gene calls are TRBV10-3 and TRBJ2-3; 10 nucleotides agree with TRBD2. Germline loops: CDR1 ENHRY, CDR2 SYGVKD. Unmatched junction bases numbered 3, after V lost 2 bases and J lost 1 base. This CDR3 spans 16 amino acids. CDR3 DNA sequence: TGTGCCATCAGTGAGGCCGGGACTAGCGGCACAGATACGCAGTATTTT. This sequence encodes CAISEAGTSGTDTQYF.

CDR3 sequence (DNA): TGTGCCAGAAGCCAGGACAGGGGGGAGAACTACGAGCAGTACTTC. Translation gives CARSQDRGENYEQYF. This chain uses TRBV5-3 with TRBJ2-7, with 10 bases identical to TRBD1. TRBV5-3 is assigned to the ORF class and has an uncertain function. V was clipped by 4 bases and J by 3 bases; unmatched bases: 7. The CDR3 is 15 amino acids.

The rearrangement links TRBV7-6 to TRBJ2-6, with D perhaps being TRBD1 or TRBD2 (5 bases each). The CDR3 runs 17 residues. Trimming left V 5 bases short and J 0 bases short, with 14 bases between. Germline V lookup: CDR1 SGHVS, CDR2 FNYEAQ. The CDR3: CASSPGPGSSGANVLTF. The CDR3 bases are TGTGCCAGCAGCCCCGGTCCAGGGAGCTCTGGGGCCAACGTCCTGACTTTC. The whole variable domain, filled in from reference TRBV7-6 and TRBJ2-6, reads GAGVSQSPRYKVTKRGQDVALRCDPISGHVSLYWYRQALGQGPEFLTYFNYEAQQDKSGLPNDRFSAERPEGSISTLTIQRTEQRDSAMYRCASSPGPGSSGANVLTFGAGSRLTVL.

This chain connects TRBV6-6 to TRBJ2-1; 7 positions agree with TRBD2. V shed 0 bases, J shed 5 bases, and the junction held 1 base outside the gene matches. The germline V gene encodes CDR1 MNHNY and CDR2 SVGAGI (reference sequence). The CDR3 has 14 amino acids. The CDR3 reads CASSYSGGDNEQFF. CDR3 nucleotide sequence: TGTGCCAGCAGTTACTCGGGAGGGGACAATGAGCAGTTCTTC.

This rearrangement joins TRBV14 to TRBJ2-1; D perhaps matches TRBD1 (6 bases). This CDR3 comprises 16 residues. The V end was cut by 2 bases, the J end by 1 base, with 12 bases between. Germline V gene data show CDR1 as SGHDN and CDR2 as FVKESK. CDR3 residues: CASSQFTGISYNEQFF. The DNA for the CDR3 is TGTGCCAGCAGCCAATTCACAGGGATTTCCTACAATGAGCAGTTCTTC.

V gene TRBV6-5 combines with J gene TRBJ2-5; D is possibly TRBD1 or TRBD2 (5 bases each). The length of the CDR3 is 14 residues. Germline CDR1 MNHEY, CDR2 SVGAGI. The V end lost 0 bases, the J end lost 5 bases, and 10 bases lay between the germline ends. CDR3 region: CASSYSEGRETQYF. Here the CDR3 DNA reads TGTGCCAGCAGTTACTCAGAGGGACGGGAGACCCAGTACTTC.

The chain has TRBV5-6 and TRBJ2-3; D possibly corresponds to TRBD2 (7 bases). Trimming removed 1 base from V and 3 bases from J, with 12 bases in between. Germline CDR1 reads SGHDT; CDR2 reads YYEEEE. The CDR3 has 15 amino acids. CDR3 in DNA: TGTGCCAGCAGCTTGTGGGGGGGCGGGACAGATACGCAGTATTTT. This encodes CASSLWGGGTDTQYF.

The genes are TRBV10-1 and TRBJ2-1, with D possibly being TRBD2 (7 bases). From germline, CDR1 is WNHNN and CDR2 SYGVQD (reference sequence). V lost 3 bases and J 0 bases, leaving 12 bases between the germline ends. The CDR3 totals 16 residues. CDR3 region: CASSDHREGSYNEQFF. CDR3 nucleotide sequence: TGCGCCAGCAGTGACCACAGGGAGGGCTCCTACAATGAGCAGTTCTTC.

The gene calls are TRBV28 and TRBJ1-3; no reliable D call. This CDR3 has 14 amino acids. Deletions cut 5 bases from V and 0 bases from J, with 8 bases between. CDR1 and CDR2 (germline): MDHEN, SYDVKM. The CDR3 region has the DNA TGTGCCAGCAGTCTCGGCCGCTCTGGAAACACCATATATTTT. This codes for CASSLGRSGNTIYF.

This clone was recorded a few times. V is TRBV5-1 and J is TRBJ1-1; the D is unclear. Germline values: CDR1 SGHRS, CDR2 YFSETQ. V gave up 2 bases and J gave up 2 bases, with 10 bases separating them. This CDR3 has 14 amino acids. CDR3 loop: CASSFETVNTEAFF. In DNA, the CDR3 is TGCGCCAGCAGCTTCGAAACGGTAAACACTGAAGCTTTCTTT. The full variable domain, in which reference TRBV5-1 and TRBJ1-1 provide the parts outside the CDR3, is KAGVTQTPRYLIKTRGQQVTLSCSPISGHRSVSWYQQTPGQGLQFLFEYFSETQRNKGNFPGRFSGRQFSNSRSEMNVSTLELGDSALYLCASSFETVNTEAFFGQGTRLTVV.

J is TRBJ2-3 and V is TRBV10-2; D unclear. The V end lost 2 bases, the J end lost 1 base, and 10 bases lay between the germline ends. The CDR3 is 15 residues long. The germline CDR1 and CDR2 sequences are WSHSY and SAAADI. For the CDR3, the DNA is TGCGCCAGCAGTGAGGTCCTCGGTGGCACAGATACGCAGTATTTT. Residues: CASSEVLGGTDTQYF.

This clone was seen just once. The rearrangement uses TRBV4-3 and TRBJ2-6; D could derive from TRBD1 or TRBD2 (6 bases each). The CDR3 length is 18 residues. V lost 0 bases, J lost 5 bases, and 17 bases lay in between. Germline assignment: CDR1 LGHNA and CDR2 YSLEER. The CDR3 spells CASSQDWGALRRANVLTF. For the CDR3, the DNA is TGCGCCAGCAGCCAAGATTGGGGGGCACTCCGAAGGGCCAACGTCCTGACTTTC.

The rearrangement links TRBV28 to TRBJ1-1; D is ambiguous. The germline V gene encodes CDR1 MDHEN and CDR2 SYDVKM. Trimming removed 6 bases from V and 2 bases from J, with 19 bases in between. The CDR3 is made up of 16 amino acids. CDR3 nucleotide sequence: TGTGCCAGCAGCTTTCGGGGATCGGGAACTAACACTGAAGCTTTCTTT. The encoded protein is CASSFRGSGTNTEAFF.

The genes are TRBV18 and TRBJ1-1; no firm D call. The CDR3 is made up of 15 amino acids. V dropped 0 bases and J dropped 6 bases, with 14 bases sitting between them. Germline V CDR1 and CDR2: KGHSH, LQKENI. The CDR3 here is CASSPPERPDAEAFF. CDR3 sequence (DNA): TGTGCCAGCTCACCACCGGAACGGCCCGACGCTGAAGCTTTCTTT.

The rearrangement uses TRBV18 and TRBJ1-3; D unresolved. The V gene's germline CDR1 is KGHSH and CDR2 LQKENI. Trimming stripped 1 base from V and 0 bases from J, with 10 bases between. The CDR3 is 16 residues long. The CDR3 here is CASSPRVHSSGNTIYF. The CDR3, as DNA: TGTGCCAGCTCACCACGGGTCCACAGCTCTGGAAACACCATATATTTT.

This chain joins TRBV27 and TRBJ1-1; D not resolved. Germline CDR1 MNHEY, CDR2 SMNVEV (reference sequence). The CDR3 extends over 13 amino acids. V lost 6 bases and J lost 4, with 12 bases in between. Here the CDR3 reads CASSLATLTEAFF. The CDR3 nucleotides are TGTGCCAGCAGCCTGGCGACACTCACTGAAGCTTTCTTT.

The J gene is TRBJ1-2, the V gene TRBV6-6, with D possibly matching TRBD1 (5 bases). From germline, CDR1 is MNHNY and CDR2 SVGAGI (reference sequence). This CDR3 contains 14 residues. V gave up 2 bases and J gave up 2 bases, with 9 bases separating them. The CDR3: CASSYDSLNYGYTF. In nucleotides, the CDR3 is TGTGCCAGCAGTTACGACAGCTTAAACTATGGCTACACCTTC.

The chain joins TRBV6-5 to TRBJ2-3, with D perhaps matching TRBD1 or TRBD2 (5 bases each). The CDR3 extends over 16 amino acids. V lost 2 bases and J 0 bases, leaving 12 bases between the germline ends. Germline-derived CDR1 and CDR2 are MNHEY and SVGAGI. CDR3 region: CASSYSRGSSTDTQYF. In DNA, the CDR3 is TGTGCCAGCAGTTACAGTCGGGGCTCTAGCACAGATACGCAGTATTTT.

The chain links TRBV10-1 to TRBJ2-3, with D possibly being TRBD1 (5 bases). Deletions cut 6 bases from V and 4 bases from J, with 17 bases between. This CDR3 is 15 amino acids long. Looked up from germline, CDR1 is WNHNN and CDR2 is SYGVQD (reference sequence). The CDR3 is CASRTQGGLPDTQYF. The CDR3, as DNA: TGCGCCAGCAGGACCCAGGGTGGTTTACCAGATACGCAGTATTTT.

The chain carries TRBV10-2 and TRBJ2-2, with a weak D call TRBD2 (5 bases). The V gene's germline CDR1 is WSHSY and CDR2 SAAADI. The CDR3 is 15 residues long. Trimming shortened V by 3 bases and J by 6 bases, and 14 bases separated the two germline ends. The DNA for the CDR3 is TGCGCCAGCAGTGACAATTCGGAGGTGGCCGGGGAGCTGTTTTTT. Translation: CASSDNSEVAGELFF.

The genes are TRBV28 and TRBJ1-1, with 7 positions matching TRBD1. Trimming at V came to 1 base and at J to 4 bases, leaving 9 bases not matched to a gene. Germline V gene lookup returns CDR1 MDHEN and CDR2 SYDVKM. CDR3 length: 16 amino acids. CDR3: CASSLLGGGAGTEAFF. CDR3 nucleotides: TGTGCCAGCAGTTTATTAGGAGGGGGCGCGGGCACTGAAGCTTTCTTT.

The V gene is TRBV10-2, the J gene TRBJ2-1; tentative D call: TRBD2 (6 bases). Looked up from germline, CDR1 is WSHSY and CDR2 is SAAADI. V was pared by 8 bases and J by 6 bases, with 8 bases between. The CDR3 length is 11 residues. The CDR3 DNA reads TGCGCCAGCGAGGGAGGCAATGAGCAGTTCTTC. Amino acid sequence: CASEGGNEQFF.